The entry below gives a single TCR beta chain sequence along with its context. It has no known antigen specificity. There are no base qualities to consult, and no much larger clone falls within one base. Each collaborating institution followed its own protocols to collect whole blood in K2EDTA tubes. Collaborator samples were shipped for TCRbeta analysis as frozen whole blood, isolated PBMCs, or DNA extracted from either sample type. The CDR3 starts with the cysteine, ends with the phenylalanine, and has 14 residues. Here the CDR3 DNA is all that survives: 42 bases in frame from base 1. For CDR1 and CDR2, the germline V gene lists MDHEN and SYDVKM. V is reduced by 7 bases and J by 5 bases, leaving a spacing of 17 bases between them. The entry originates in a study of blood T cell repertoires in COVID-19 (dated by TCRdb to between 2020 and 2021). Study-wide context: Samples covering the acute and convalescent phases of COVID-19 were provided by collaborators in the United States, Italy and Spain. The dataset comprised deeply sampled blood TCRbeta repertoires from subjects exposed to, actively infected with, or recovered from COVID-19. The repertoires were made available in a free public database intended to serve as a resource for research on the immune response to SARS-CoV-2. Samples came from the ongoing ImmuneRACE study (first 160 participants) plus 1,254 subjects from 6 global collaborators. Where HLA class I and class II types were available, the types were taken from metadata supplied by the sample provider, not from assay-based typing. A de-identified subject ID, COVID-19 status, age in years and sex were almost always included in the sample metadata. The prospective study material was composed of cDNA or gDNA derived from T cells, B-cell-depleted T cells, or PBMCs.

TCRbeta CDR3 regions were amplified from genomic DNA by means of the immunoSEQ Assay, a bias-controlled multiplex PCR. For the original study's pipeline: The number of nucleated cells in each sample was estimated by amplification of reference gene primers within the assay. To quantify the absolute abundance of each unique TCRbeta CDR3 rearrangement, sequence reads were collapsed and filtered. For each sample, productive Simpson clonality was calculated as the square root of Simpson's diversity index across productive rearrangements. TCRdb limited this immuneACCESS table to in-frame rearrangements with V and J called. A share of clones is missing; checked studies link under half to unresolved V genes, and the rest is unexplained. D and trimming were read from the DNA, whereas the V and J calls and clone size are those reported in that table. This sample comprises some 350,000 clones, 90% of them detected only once. The top ten hold 6.5% of the sample.

General study outcomes and caveats: How much clinical and demographic metadata was included differed by source and by participant, and the metadata was provided uncurated.

Sequenced input: peripheral blood. The chain joins TRBV28 to TRBJ1-2; a tentative D call is TRBD1 (5 bases match). This TCR was sampled from a man between 18 and 35 years old with active or convalescent COVID-19. The CDR3 region: CASTLLGGGYGYTF. The nucleotides are TGTGCCAGCACCCTTCTCGGGGGGGGTTATGGCTACACCTTC.